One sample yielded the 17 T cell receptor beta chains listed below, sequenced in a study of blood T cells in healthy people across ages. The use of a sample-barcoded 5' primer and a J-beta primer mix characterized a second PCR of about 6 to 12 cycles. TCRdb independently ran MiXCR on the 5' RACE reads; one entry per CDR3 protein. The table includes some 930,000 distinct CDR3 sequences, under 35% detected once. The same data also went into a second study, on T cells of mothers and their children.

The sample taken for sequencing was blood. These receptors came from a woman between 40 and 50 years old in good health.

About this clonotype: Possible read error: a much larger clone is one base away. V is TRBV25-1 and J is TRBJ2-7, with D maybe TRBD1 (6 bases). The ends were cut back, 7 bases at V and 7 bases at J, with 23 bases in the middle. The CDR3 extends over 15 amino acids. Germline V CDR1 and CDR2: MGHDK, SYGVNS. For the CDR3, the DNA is TGTGCCAGCACCGACGGGACACCGGGCTACAATGAGCAGTACTTC. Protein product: CASTDGTPGYNEQYF.

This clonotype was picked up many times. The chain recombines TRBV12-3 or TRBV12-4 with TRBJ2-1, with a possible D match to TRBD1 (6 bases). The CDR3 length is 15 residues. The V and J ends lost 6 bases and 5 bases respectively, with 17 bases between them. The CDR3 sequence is CASRPGQSWNNEQFF. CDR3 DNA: TGTGCCAGCAGACCGGGACAATCGTGGAACAATGAGCAGTTCTTC.

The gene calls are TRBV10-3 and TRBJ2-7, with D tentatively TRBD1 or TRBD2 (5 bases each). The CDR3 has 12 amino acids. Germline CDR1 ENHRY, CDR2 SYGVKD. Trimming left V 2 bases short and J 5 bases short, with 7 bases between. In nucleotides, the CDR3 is TGTGCCATCAGTGAGGAGGGGCACGAGCAGTACTTC. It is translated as CAISEEGHEQYF.

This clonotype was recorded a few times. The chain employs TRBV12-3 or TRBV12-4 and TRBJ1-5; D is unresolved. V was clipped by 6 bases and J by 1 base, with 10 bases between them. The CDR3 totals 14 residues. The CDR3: CASSPVGSNQPQHF. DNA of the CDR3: TGTGCCAGCAGCCCCGTGGGAAGCAATCAGCCCCAGCATTTT.

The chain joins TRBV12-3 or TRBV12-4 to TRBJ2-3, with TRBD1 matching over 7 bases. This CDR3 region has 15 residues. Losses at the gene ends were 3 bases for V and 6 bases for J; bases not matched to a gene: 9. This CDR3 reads CASSLGRQGSDTQYF. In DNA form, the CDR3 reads TGTGCCAGCAGTTTGGGGCGACAGGGTTCGGATACGCAGTATTTT.

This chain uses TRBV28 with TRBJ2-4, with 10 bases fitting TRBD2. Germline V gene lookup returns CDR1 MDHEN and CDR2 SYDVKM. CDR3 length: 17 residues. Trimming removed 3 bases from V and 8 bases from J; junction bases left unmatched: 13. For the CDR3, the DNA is TGTGCCAGCAGTTTGAGGGAAGCGGGAGGGCCTCCGGACATTCAGTACTTC. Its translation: CASSLREAGGPPDIQYF. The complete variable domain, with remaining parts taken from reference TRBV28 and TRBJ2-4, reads DVKVTQSSRYLVKRTGEKVFLECVQDMDHENMFWYRQDPGLGLRLIYFSYDVKMKEKGDIPEGYSVSREKKERFSLILESASTNQTSMYLCASSLREAGGPPDIQYFGAGTRLSVL.

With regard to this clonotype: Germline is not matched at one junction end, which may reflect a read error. The CDR3 nucleotides are TGTACCAGCAGCTCGGGACAGGGGGCCTACGAGCAGTACTTC. Translated: CTSSSGQGAYEQYF. This chain uses TRBV7-9 with TRBJ2-7, with TRBD1 identical over 11 bases. The CDR3 runs 14 residues. Germline V gene lookup returns CDR1 SEHNR and CDR2 FQNEAQ (reference sequence). The full variable domain, in which reference TRBV7-9 and TRBJ2-7 provide the parts outside the CDR3, is DTGVSQNPRHKITKRGQNVTFRCDPISEHNRLYWYRQTLGQGPEFLTYFQNEAQLEKSRLLSDRFSAERPKGSFSTLEIQRTEQGDSAMYLCTSSSGQGAYEQYFGPGTRLTVT.

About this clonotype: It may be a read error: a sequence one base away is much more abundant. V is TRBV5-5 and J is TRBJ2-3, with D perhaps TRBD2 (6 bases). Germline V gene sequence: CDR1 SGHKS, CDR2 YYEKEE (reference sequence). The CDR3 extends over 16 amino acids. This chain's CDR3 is CASSPGLMGDSDAQYF. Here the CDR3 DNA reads TGTGCCAGCAGCCCGGGACTGATGGGGGATTCAGATGCGCAGTATTTT.

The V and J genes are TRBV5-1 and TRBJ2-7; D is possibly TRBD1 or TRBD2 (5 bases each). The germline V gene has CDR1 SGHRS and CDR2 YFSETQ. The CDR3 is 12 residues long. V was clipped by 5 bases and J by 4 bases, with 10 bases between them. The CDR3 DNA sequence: TGCGCCAGCAGGGGGACCGAGTACGAGCAGTACTTC. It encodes CASRGTEYEQYF.

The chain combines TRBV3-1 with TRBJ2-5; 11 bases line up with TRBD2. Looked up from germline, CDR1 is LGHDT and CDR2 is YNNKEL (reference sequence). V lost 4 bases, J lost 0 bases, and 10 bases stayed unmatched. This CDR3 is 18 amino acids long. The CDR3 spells CASSPLAGAVMNQETQYF. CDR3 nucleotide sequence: TGTGCCAGCAGCCCACTAGCGGGGGCCGTTATGAACCAAGAGACCCAGTACTTC.

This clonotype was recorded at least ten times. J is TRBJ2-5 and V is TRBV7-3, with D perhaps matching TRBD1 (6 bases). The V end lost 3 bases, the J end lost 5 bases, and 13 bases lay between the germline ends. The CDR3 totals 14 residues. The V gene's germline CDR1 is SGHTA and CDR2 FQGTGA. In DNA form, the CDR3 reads TGTGCCAGCAGCTTGGCACGGGACACCGAGACCCAGTACTTC. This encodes CASSLARDTETQYF.

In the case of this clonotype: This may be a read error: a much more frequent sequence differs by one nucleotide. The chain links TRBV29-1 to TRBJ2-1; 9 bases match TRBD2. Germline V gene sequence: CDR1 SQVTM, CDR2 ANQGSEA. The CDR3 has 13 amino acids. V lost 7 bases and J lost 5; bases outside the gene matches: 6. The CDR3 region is CSGGGTSNNEQFF. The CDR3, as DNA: TGCAGCGGGGGAGGGACTAGCAACAATGAGCAGTTCTTC.

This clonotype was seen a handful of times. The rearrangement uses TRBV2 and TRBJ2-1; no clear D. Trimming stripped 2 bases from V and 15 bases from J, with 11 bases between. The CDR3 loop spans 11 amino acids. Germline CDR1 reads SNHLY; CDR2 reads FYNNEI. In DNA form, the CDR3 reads TGTGCCAGCAGTGAAAGGACCAGGAGGTTCTTC. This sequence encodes CASSERTRRFF.

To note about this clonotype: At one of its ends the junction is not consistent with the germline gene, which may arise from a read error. In DNA form, the CDR3 reads TGTGCCAGAAGCTTAGGGGGGGGACCCTACGAGCAGTACTTC. It encodes CARSLGGGPYEQYF. The chain couples TRBV7-3 to TRBJ2-7; TRBD2 might be the D (7 bases). Germline V gene sequence: CDR1 SGHTA, CDR2 FQGTGA. The CDR3 loop spans 14 amino acids.

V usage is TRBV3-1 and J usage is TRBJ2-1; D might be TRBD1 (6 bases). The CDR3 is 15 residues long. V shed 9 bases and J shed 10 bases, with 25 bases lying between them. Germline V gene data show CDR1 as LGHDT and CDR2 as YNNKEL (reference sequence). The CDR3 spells CASGVGAFGPYEQFF. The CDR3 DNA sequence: TGTGCCAGTGGGGTGGGGGCTTTTGGACCCTACGAGCAGTTCTTC.

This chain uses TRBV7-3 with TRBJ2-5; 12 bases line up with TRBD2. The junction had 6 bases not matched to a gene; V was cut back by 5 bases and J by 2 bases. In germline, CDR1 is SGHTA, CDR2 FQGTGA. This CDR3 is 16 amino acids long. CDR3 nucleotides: TGTGCCAGCAGCCGAGGACTAGCGGGGCTTCAAGAGACCCAGTACTTC. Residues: CASSRGLAGLQETQYF. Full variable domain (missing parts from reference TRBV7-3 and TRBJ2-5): GAGVSQTPSNKVTEKGKYVELRCDPISGHTALYWYRQSLGQGPEFLIYFQGTGAADDSGLPNDRFFAVRPEGSVSTLKIQRTERGDSAVYLCASSRGLAGLQETQYFGPGTRLLVL.

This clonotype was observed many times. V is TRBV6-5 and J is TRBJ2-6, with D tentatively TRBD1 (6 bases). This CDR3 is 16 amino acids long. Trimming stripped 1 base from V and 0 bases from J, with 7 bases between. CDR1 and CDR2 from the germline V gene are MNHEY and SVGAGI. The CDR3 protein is CASSYYRVSGANVLTF. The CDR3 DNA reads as TGTGCCAGCAGTTACTACAGGGTCTCTGGGGCCAACGTCCTGACTTTC.